These 26 T cell receptor beta chains were sequenced from one sample in a study of T cell responses to AZD1222 COVID-19 vaccine. Repertoires were generated with immunoSEQ multiplex PCR, while TCRdb's copy carries only in-frame clones and drops some. The table has around 170,000 clones, roughly 90% seen once; the top ten hold 0.75% to 1%. The sequencing here drew on peripheral blood, taken on day 0 of AZD1222 vaccination. The receptor set was obtained from an adult in good health.

The rearrangement joins TRBV5-4 to TRBJ1-1; D is possibly TRBD1 (5 bases). The germline V gene has CDR1 SGHNT and CDR2 YYREEE (reference sequence). This CDR3 contains 16 residues. Deletions cut 3 bases from V and 0 bases from J, with 15 bases between. CDR3 in amino acids: CASSSLQGRVNTEAFF. DNA of the CDR3: TGTGCCAGCAGCTCCCTGCAGGGAAGGGTGAACACTGAAGCTTTCTTT.

V gene TRBV18 combines with J gene TRBJ2-2; no firm D call. Trimming took off 2 bases at V and 8 bases at J, with 15 bases between the two ends. Germline CDR1 KGHSH, CDR2 LQKENI. This CDR3 has 15 residues. The CDR3, as DNA: TGTGCCAGCTCACCAATGGTCCCCCTGGGAGGGGAGCTGTTTTTT. It encodes CASSPMVPLGGELFF.

The J gene is TRBJ2-7, the V gene TRBV4-1, with 8 nucleotides matching TRBD1. CDR1 is MGHRA, CDR2 YSYEKL, per germline. The CDR3 totals 16 residues. Trimming removed 0 bases from V and 3 bases from J; junction bases left unmatched: 7. The CDR3, as DNA: TGCGCCAGCAGCCAAGAGTCTGGACAGGGAGGCTACGAGCAGTACTTC. It yields the protein CASSQESGQGGYEQYF.

The chain carries TRBV7-9 and TRBJ2-2; D gene unclear. Trimming shortened V by 1 base and J by 0 bases, and 9 bases separated the two germline ends. Germline V gene sequence: CDR1 SEHNR, CDR2 FQNEAQ (reference sequence). The CDR3 length is 16 residues. The CDR3 loop is CASSLVGSPNTGELFF. In nucleotides, the CDR3 is TGTGCCAGCAGCTTAGTTGGCTCCCCGAACACCGGGGAGCTGTTTTTT.

The rearrangement uses TRBV3-1 (or the pseudogene TRBV3-2) and TRBJ2-3; TRBD2 aligns across 15 bases. After removal of 4 bases from V and 2 bases from J, the junction contained 1 base not matched to a gene. The CDR3 is 16 amino acids. Germline V CDR1 and CDR2: LGHDT, YNNKEL (reference sequence). CDR3 coding DNA: TGTGCCAGCAGCCGGACTAGCGGGGGGGACACAGATACGCAGTATTTT. Its translation is CASSRTSGGDTDTQYF.

The CDR3 sequence is CASSSVPMRDSGAFF. CDR3 coding DNA: TGTGCCAGCAGTTCCGTTCCCATGCGGGACAGTGGGGCTTTCTTT. The chain is built from TRBV28 and TRBJ1-1; 7 bases are a match to TRBD1. With V trimmed by 4 bases and J by 11 bases, 16 bases remained unmatched. This CDR3 region has 15 residues. CDR1 and CDR2 from the germline V gene are MDHEN and SYDVKM.

In DNA form, the CDR3 reads TGTGCCAGCAGTTTGGGGGGTTTAAGCAATCAGCCCCAGCATTTT. It codes for CASSLGGLSNQPQHF. This chain joins TRBV27 and TRBJ1-5; the D gene is possibly TRBD1 (5 bases). CDR3 size: 15 residues. V shed 3 bases and J shed 1 base, with 10 bases lying between them. Germline CDR1 reads MNHEY; CDR2 reads SMNVEV (reference sequence).

This chain joins TRBV7-2 and TRBJ2-7; 8 nucleotides line up with TRBD2. The CDR3 loop spans 16 amino acids. With V trimmed by 1 base and J by 2 bases, 7 bases remained unmatched. Germline V CDR1 and CDR2: SGHTA, FQGNSA. The DNA for the CDR3 is TGTGCCAGCAGCTTAGAAGTAGCGGGGCTTCCCTACGAGCAGTACTTC. As protein: CASSLEVAGLPYEQYF.

This clone was seen just once. The CDR3 nucleotides read TGCGCCAGCAGCTTGGGGGACAGCCAAGAGACCCAGTACTTC. Protein sequence: CASSLGDSQETQYF. This sequence joins TRBV5-1 and TRBJ2-5; 7 bases line up with TRBD1. V gave up 0 bases and J gave up 1 base; unmatched junction bases: 0. Per germline, CDR1 SGHRS and CDR2 YFSETQ. The CDR3 is 14 residues long.

This chain uses TRBV3-1 (or the pseudogene TRBV3-2) with TRBJ2-3, with TRBD2 matching over 7 bases. CDR1 and CDR2 (germline): LGHDT, YNNKEL (reference sequence). The CDR3 has 16 residues. V was pared by 0 bases and J by 2 bases, with 5 bases of the junction left unmatched. CDR3: CASSQESGGNTDTQYF. For the CDR3, the DNA is TGTGCCAGCAGCCAAGAGTCGGGGGGAAACACAGATACGCAGTATTTT.

The chain employs TRBV5-1 and TRBJ1-4; TRBD1 aligns across 7 bases. CDR1 SGHRS and CDR2 YFSETQ come from the germline V gene. V gave up 0 bases and J gave up 7 bases; unmatched junction bases: 6. This CDR3 region has 15 residues. The CDR3 DNA sequence: TGCGCCAGCAGCTTGGGAGGGGGCTTGGGTGAAAAACTGTTTTTT. Translating it yields CASSLGGGLGEKLFF. The full variable domain, completed using reference TRBV5-1 and TRBJ1-4, is KAGVTQTPRYLIKTRGQQVTLSCSPISGHRSVSWYQQTPGQGLQFLFEYFSETQRNKGNFPGRFSGRQFSNSRSEMNVSTLELGDSALYLCASSLGGGLGEKLFFGSGTQLSVL.

The chain links TRBV25-1 to TRBJ2-1, with no clear D. Per the germline V gene, CDR1 is MGHDK and CDR2 is SYGVNS. The CDR3 extends over 16 amino acids. The V end lost 6 bases, the J end lost 4 bases, and 19 bases lay between the germline ends. CDR3 DNA: TGTGCCAGCAGCCCGTCGAAGGACCGTTGGTACAATGAGCAGTTCTTC. Protein: CASSPSKDRWYNEQFF.

The chain is built from TRBV14 and TRBJ1-2, with no clear D. V was shortened by 0 bases and J by 6 bases, with 14 bases between the two germline ends. Germline-derived CDR1 and CDR2 are SGHDN and FVKESK. The CDR3 sequence is 15 residues long. The CDR3 DNA follows: TGTGCCAGCAGCCAAGATGCATGGCCGACAAATGGCTACACCTTC. Translating it yields CASSQDAWPTNGYTF.

CDR3 bases: TGTGCCAGCAGCTTTGACCCACGCTACTACGAGCAGTACTTC. As protein: CASSFDPRYYEQYF. This chain uses TRBV7-9 with TRBJ2-7; D is unresolved. Germline V lookup: CDR1 SEHNR, CDR2 FQNEAQ (reference sequence). The CDR3 spans 14 residues. Trimming removed 3 bases from V and 3 bases from J, with 12 bases in between.

The rearrangement links TRBV9 to TRBJ1-4, with D perhaps matching TRBD1 (6 bases). The V end lost 4 bases, the J end lost 5 bases, and 12 bases lay between the germline ends. This CDR3 spans 14 amino acids. CDR1 and CDR2 from the germline V gene are SGDLS and YYNGEE. CDR3 in amino acids: CASSTGQRNEKLFF. The CDR3 DNA reads TGTGCCAGCAGCACCGGACAGCGAAATGAAAAACTGTTTTTT. Combining the CDR3 with reference TRBV9 and TRBJ1-4 gives the whole variable domain DSGVTQTPKHLITATGQRVTLRCSPRSGDLSVYWYQQSLDQGLQFLIQYYNGEERAKGNILERFSAQQFPDLHSELNLSSLELGDSALYFCASSTGQRNEKLFFGSGTQLSVL.

The chain carries TRBV19 and TRBJ2-3; possibly TRBD2 for D (6 bases). Trimming took 4 bases from V and 2 from J, leaving 10 bases between them. The germline V gene encodes CDR1 LNHDA and CDR2 SQIVND (reference sequence). The CDR3 sequence is 14 residues long. CDR3 protein: CASSTGLNTDTQYF. CDR3 sequence (DNA): TGTGCCAGTAGTACGGGACTCAACACAGATACGCAGTATTTT.

In DNA form, the CDR3 reads TGTGCCAGCAGCTTAGATACAGGCACAGATACGCAGTATTTT. Its translation: CASSLDTGTDTQYF. The chain couples TRBV11-2 to TRBJ2-3; no reliable D call. Deletions cut 0 bases from V and 1 base from J, with 5 bases between. CDR1 SGHAT and CDR2 FQNNGV come from the germline V gene. This CDR3 has 14 amino acids. The full variable domain, in which reference TRBV11-2 and TRBJ2-3 provide the parts outside the CDR3, is EAGVAQSPRYKIIEKRQSVAFWCNPISGHATLYWYQQILGQGPKLLIQFQNNGVVDDSQLPKDRFSAERLKGVDSTLKIQPAKLEDSAVYLCASSLDTGTDTQYFGPGTRLTVL.

The V and J genes are TRBV11-2 and TRBJ2-5, with 12 nucleotides matching TRBD2. With V trimmed by 8 bases and J by 0 bases, 4 bases remained unmatched. The CDR3 is 15 residues long. Germline V lookup: CDR1 SGHAT, CDR2 FQNNGV. The CDR3 spells CASATSGGYQETQYF. The CDR3 coding sequence is TGTGCCAGCGCCACTAGCGGGGGGTACCAAGAGACCCAGTACTTC.

The chain combines TRBV7-2 with TRBJ2-7, with D perhaps matching TRBD2 (6 bases). Germline assignment: CDR1 SGHTA and CDR2 FQGNSA. The CDR3 loop spans 15 amino acids. Trimming cost V 3 bases and J 3 bases, with 15 bases left between them. CDR3 region: CASSFNPSDNYEQYF. For the CDR3, the DNA is TGTGCCAGCAGCTTCAACCCTAGCGACAACTACGAGCAGTACTTC.

The chain has TRBV9 and TRBJ1-1, with 9 bases identical to TRBD1. Germline values: CDR1 SGDLS, CDR2 YYNGEE. After removal of 4 bases from V and 2 bases from J, the junction contained 6 bases not matched to a gene. This CDR3 is built from 15 residues. The CDR3 DNA reads as TGTGCCAGCAGCACGGGACAGGGACGAAACACTGAAGCTTTCTTT. Protein product: CASSTGQGRNTEAFF. The full variable domain, with the rest looked up from reference TRBV9 and TRBJ1-1, is DSGVTQTPKHLITATGQRVTLRCSPRSGDLSVYWYQQSLDQGLQFLIQYYNGEERAKGNILERFSAQQFPDLHSELNLSSLELGDSALYFCASSTGQGRNTEAFFGQGTRLTVV.

In this sample, this clone turned up a few times. The chain is built from TRBV11-2 and TRBJ1-1; D uncertain. V gave up 2 bases and J gave up 1 base, with 11 bases separating them. From germline, CDR1 is SGHAT and CDR2 FQNNGV. The CDR3 length is 15 residues. The chain's CDR3 is CASSLRRQQNTEAFF. The CDR3 DNA reads TGTGCCAGCAGCTTACGTCGGCAGCAGAACACTGAAGCTTTCTTT. Filled out from reference TRBV11-2 and TRBJ1-1, the complete variable domain reads EAGVAQSPRYKIIEKRQSVAFWCNPISGHATLYWYQQILGQGPKLLIQFQNNGVVDDSQLPKDRFSAERLKGVDSTLKIQPAKLEDSAVYLCASSLRRQQNTEAFFGQGTRLTVV.

The chain joins TRBV10-3 to TRBJ2-1; a weak D match, TRBD2 (6 bases). Germline V gene lookup returns CDR1 ENHRY and CDR2 SYGVKD. The CDR3 is made up of 14 amino acids. Trimming took 5 bases from V and 6 from J, leaving 14 bases between them. The CDR3 DNA follows: TGTGCCATCAGTTTAGGAGGGTCCGGCAATGAGCAGTTCTTC. Protein sequence: CAISLGGSGNEQFF.

Concerning this clone: A read error may produce the germline difference seen at one junction end. The same CDR3 also results from other DNA sequences found in this sample. The gene calls are TRBV15 and TRBJ1-3, with a tentative D call TRBD1 (6 bases). The CDR3 has 17 amino acids. Germline V gene sequence: CDR1 LNHNV, CDR2 YYDKDF (reference sequence). CDR3 loop: CATSRDYRTASGNTIYF. In DNA form, the CDR3 reads TGCGCCACCAGCAGAGATTATCGGACAGCCTCTGGAAACACCATATATTTT.

The chain has TRBV7-9 and TRBJ1-5, with 9 nucleotides matching TRBD1. Germline CDR1 reads SEHNR; CDR2 reads FQNEAQ (reference sequence). V shed 1 base, J shed 5 bases, and the junction held 3 bases outside the gene matches. The CDR3 has 15 residues. For the CDR3, the DNA is TGTGCCAGCAGCTTAGGCGGACAGGGGTATCAGCCCCAGCATTTT. Its translation: CASSLGGQGYQPQHF. Full variable domain (remainder filled in from reference TRBV7-9 and TRBJ1-5): DTGVSQNPRHKITKRGQNVTFRCDPISEHNRLYWYRQTLGQGPEFLTYFQNEAQLEKSRLLSDRFSAERPKGSFSTLEIQRTEQGDSAMYLCASSLGGQGYQPQHFGDGTRLSIL.

V and J are TRBV7-9 and TRBJ2-7; 9 bases line up with TRBD1. Germline V gene sequence: CDR1 SEHNR, CDR2 FQNEAQ (reference sequence). The CDR3 totals 14 residues. Losses at the gene ends were 4 bases for V and 1 base for J; bases not matched to a gene: 2. CDR3: CASSWDRESYEQYF. As DNA, the CDR3 is TGTGCCAGCAGCTGGGACAGGGAATCCTACGAGCAGTACTTC.

The rearrangement links TRBV28 to TRBJ2-3, with unresolved D. The CDR3 spans 13 residues. Germline CDR1 is MDHEN and CDR2 is SYDVKM. V lost 3 bases and J 3 bases, leaving 7 bases between the germline ends. The CDR3 nucleotides are TGTGCCAGCAGTTTTTCGGCGACAGATACGCAGTATTTT. It encodes CASSFSATDTQYF. Full variable domain (outside the CDR3, taken from reference TRBV28 and TRBJ2-3): DVKVTQSSRYLVKRTGEKVFLECVQDMDHENMFWYRQDPGLGLRLIYFSYDVKMKEKGDIPEGYSVSREKKERFSLILESASTNQTSMYLCASSFSATDTQYFGPGTRLTVL.